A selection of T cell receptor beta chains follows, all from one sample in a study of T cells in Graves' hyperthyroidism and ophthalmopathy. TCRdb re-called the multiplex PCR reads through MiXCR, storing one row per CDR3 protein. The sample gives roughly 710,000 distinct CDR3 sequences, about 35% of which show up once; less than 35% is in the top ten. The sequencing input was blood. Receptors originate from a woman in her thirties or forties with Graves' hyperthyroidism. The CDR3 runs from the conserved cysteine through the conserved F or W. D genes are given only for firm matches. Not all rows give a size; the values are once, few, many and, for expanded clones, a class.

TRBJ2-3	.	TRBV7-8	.	CASSFRPMSTDTQYF	TGTGCCAGCAGCTTTCGTCCTATGTCCACAGATACGCAGTATTTT
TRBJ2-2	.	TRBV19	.	CASSPGAMSTGELFF	TGTGCCAGTAGTCCAGGGGCGATGTCCACCGGGGAGCTGTTTTTT
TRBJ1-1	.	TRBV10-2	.	CASSHINTEAFF	TGTGCCAGCAGCCACATTAACACTGAAGCTTTCTTT
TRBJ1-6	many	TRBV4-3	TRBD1	CASSLRQGTAPLHF	TGCGCCAGCAGCCTCCGACAGGGAACGGCGCCCCTCCACTTT
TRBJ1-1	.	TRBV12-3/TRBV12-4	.	CASSFPASSEAFF	TGTGCCAGCAGTTTTCCCGCGTCTTCTGAAGCTTTCTTT
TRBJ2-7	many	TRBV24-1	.	CATSDSRSHSYEQYF	TGTGCCACCAGTGATTCTCGGTCCCACTCCTACGAGCAGTACTTC
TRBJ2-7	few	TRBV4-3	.	CASSQAPNSYEQYF	TGCGCCAGCAGCCAAGCTCCCAATTCCTACGAGCAGTACTTC
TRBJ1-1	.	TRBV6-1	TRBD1	CASIPVPGQGLTGGAFF	TGTGCCAGCATCCCGGTCCCGGGACAGGGACTCACCGGTGGAGCTTTCTTT
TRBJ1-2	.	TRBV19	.	CASHLGGNSNGYTF	TGTGCCAGCCATTTGGGGGGAAACTCTAATGGCTACACCTTC
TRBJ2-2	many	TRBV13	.	CASSRNAGELFF	TGTGCCAGCAGCAGAAATGCCGGGGAGCTGTTTTTT
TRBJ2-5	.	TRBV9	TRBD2	CASSRTGTSVRPQETQYF	TGTGCCAGCAGTCGAACCGGGACTAGCGTCAGACCACAAGAGACCCAGTACTTC
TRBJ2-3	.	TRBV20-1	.	CSARSRLGLGTQYF	TGCAGTGCTAGATCCCGACTCGGTCTTGGGACGCAGTATTTT
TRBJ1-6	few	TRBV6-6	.	CASMVAPQGNSPLHF	TGTGCCAGCATGGTAGCGCCCCAGGGGAATTCACCCCTCCACTTT
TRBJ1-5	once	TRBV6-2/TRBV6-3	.	CASSYGNGQHQETQHF	TGTGCCAGCAGTTACGGTAATGGACAGCACCAAGAGACCCAGCATTTT
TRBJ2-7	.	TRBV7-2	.	CASSQDHTEDVQYF	TGTGCCAGCAGCCAAGATCACACAGAAGATGTGCAGTACTTC
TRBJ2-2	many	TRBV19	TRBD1	CASSTGTGRTGELFF	TGTGCCAGTAGTACCGGGACAGGGAGGACCGGGGAGCTGTTTTTT
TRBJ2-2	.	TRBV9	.	CASSVDSLSGELFF	TGTGCCAGCAGCGTGGACAGCTTGAGCGGGGAGCTGTTTTTT